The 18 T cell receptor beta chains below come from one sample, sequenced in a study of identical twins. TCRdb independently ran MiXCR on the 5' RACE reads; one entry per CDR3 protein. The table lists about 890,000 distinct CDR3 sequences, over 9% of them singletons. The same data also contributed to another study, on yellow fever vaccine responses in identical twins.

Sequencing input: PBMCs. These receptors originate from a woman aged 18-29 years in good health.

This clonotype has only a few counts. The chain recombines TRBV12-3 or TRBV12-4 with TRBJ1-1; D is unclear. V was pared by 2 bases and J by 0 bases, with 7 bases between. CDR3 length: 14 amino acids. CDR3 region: CASSLKQLNTEAFF. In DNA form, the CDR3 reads TGTGCCAGCAGTTTAAAACAGCTGAACACTGAAGCTTTCTTT.

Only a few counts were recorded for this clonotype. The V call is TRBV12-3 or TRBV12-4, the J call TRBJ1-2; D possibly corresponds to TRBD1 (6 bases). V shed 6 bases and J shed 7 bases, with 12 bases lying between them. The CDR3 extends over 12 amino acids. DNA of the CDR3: TGTGCCAGCAGGCTAGGGACAACTGGCTACACCTTC. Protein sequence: CASRLGTTGYTF.

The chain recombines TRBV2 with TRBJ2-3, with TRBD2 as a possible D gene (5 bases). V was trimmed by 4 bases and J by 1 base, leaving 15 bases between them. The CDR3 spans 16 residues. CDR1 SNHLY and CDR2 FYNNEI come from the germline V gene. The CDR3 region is CASSGTLVDGTDTQYF. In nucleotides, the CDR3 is TGTGCCAGCAGTGGGACTCTCGTCGACGGCACAGATACGCAGTATTTT.

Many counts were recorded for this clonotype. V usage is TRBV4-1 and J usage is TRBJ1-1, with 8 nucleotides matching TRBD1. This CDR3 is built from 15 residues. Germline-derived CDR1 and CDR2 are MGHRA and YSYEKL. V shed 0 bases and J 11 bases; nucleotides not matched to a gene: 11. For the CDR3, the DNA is TGCGCCAGCAGCCAAGAAAACGTTAACAGGGGGTTGGCTTTCTTT. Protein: CASSQENVNRGLAFF.

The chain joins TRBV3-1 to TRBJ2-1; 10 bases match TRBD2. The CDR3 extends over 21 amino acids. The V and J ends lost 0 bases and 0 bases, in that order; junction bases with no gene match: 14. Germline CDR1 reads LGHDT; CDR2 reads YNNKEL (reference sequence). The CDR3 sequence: CASSQEEGFVIAGGSYNEQFF. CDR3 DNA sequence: TGTGCCAGCAGCCAAGAGGAGGGCTTCGTTATAGCGGGGGGCTCCTACAATGAGCAGTTCTTC.

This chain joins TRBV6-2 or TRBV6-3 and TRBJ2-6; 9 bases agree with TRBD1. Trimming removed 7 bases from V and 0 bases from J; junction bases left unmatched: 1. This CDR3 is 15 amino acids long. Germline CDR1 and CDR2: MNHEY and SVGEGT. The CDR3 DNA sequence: TGTGCCAGCATGACAGGGGGCTCTGGGGCCAACGTCCTGACTTTC. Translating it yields CASMTGGSGANVLTF.

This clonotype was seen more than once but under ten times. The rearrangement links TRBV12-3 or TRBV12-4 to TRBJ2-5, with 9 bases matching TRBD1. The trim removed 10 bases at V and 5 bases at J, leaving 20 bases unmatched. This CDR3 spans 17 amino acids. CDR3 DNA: TGTGCCACCACTGAACGGGACAGGGTGCTGTATGGGGAGACCCAGTACTTC. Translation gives CATTERDRVLYGETQYF.

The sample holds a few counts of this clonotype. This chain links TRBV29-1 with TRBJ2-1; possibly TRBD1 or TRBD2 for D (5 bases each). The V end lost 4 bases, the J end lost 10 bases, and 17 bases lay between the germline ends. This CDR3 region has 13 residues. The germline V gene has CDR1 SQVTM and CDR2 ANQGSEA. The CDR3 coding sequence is TGCAGCGTTGGTGGGACCCCAGCCGGGGAGCAGTTCTTC. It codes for CSVGGTPAGEQFF.

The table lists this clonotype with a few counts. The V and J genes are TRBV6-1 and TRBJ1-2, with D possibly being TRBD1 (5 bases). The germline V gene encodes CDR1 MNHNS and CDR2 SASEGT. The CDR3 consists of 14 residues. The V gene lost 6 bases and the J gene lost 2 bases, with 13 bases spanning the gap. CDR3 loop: CASSFRAPNYGYTF. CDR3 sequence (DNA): TGTGCCAGCAGCTTCAGGGCCCCAAACTATGGCTACACCTTC.

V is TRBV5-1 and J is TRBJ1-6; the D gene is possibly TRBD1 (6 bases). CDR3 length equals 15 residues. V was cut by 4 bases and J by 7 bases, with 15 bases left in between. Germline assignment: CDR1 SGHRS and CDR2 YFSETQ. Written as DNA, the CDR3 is TGCGCCAGCAGCCGGATGGAGGGGGGGAATTCACCCCTCCACTTT. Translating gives CASSRMEGGNSPLHF.

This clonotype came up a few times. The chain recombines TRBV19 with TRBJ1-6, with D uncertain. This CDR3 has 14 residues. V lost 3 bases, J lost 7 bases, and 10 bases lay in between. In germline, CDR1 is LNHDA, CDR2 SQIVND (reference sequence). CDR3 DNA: TGTGCCAGTAGTATTGAGGCCGGAAATTCACCCCTCCACTTT. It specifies CASSIEAGNSPLHF.

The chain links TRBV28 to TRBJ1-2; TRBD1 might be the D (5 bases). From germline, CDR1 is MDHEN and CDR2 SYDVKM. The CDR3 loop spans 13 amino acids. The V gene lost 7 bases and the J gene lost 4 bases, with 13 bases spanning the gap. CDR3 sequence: CASIQGWSYGYTF. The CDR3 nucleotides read TGTGCCAGCATTCAGGGCTGGAGCTATGGCTACACCTTC.

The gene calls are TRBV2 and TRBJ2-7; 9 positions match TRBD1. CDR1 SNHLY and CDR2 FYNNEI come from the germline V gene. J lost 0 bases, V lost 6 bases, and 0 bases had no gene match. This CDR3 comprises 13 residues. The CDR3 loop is CASRDRGSYEQYF. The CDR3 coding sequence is TGTGCCAGCAGGGACAGGGGCTCCTACGAGCAGTACTTC.

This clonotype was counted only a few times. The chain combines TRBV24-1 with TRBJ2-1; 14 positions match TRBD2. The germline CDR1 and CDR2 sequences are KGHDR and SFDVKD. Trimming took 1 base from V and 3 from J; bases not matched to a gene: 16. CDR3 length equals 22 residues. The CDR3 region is CATSDFPPTGTSGRIGYNEQFF. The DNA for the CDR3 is TGTGCCACCAGTGATTTCCCCCCGACCGGGACTAGCGGGAGAATTGGCTACAATGAGCAGTTCTTC.

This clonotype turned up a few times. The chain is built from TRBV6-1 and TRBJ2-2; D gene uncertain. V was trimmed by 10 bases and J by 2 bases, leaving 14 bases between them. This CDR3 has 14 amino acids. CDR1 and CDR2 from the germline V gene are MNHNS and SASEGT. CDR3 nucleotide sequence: TGTGCCACAGCTTTGGCAGAAAACACCGGGGAGCTGTTTTTT. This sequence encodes CATALAENTGELFF.

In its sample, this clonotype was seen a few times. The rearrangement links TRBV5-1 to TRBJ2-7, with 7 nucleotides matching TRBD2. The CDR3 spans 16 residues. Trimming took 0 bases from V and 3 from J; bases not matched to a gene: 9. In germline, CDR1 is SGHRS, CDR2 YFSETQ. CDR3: CASSLASSSGNYEQYF. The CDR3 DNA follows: TGCGCCAGCAGCTTGGCCTCGTCTAGCGGAAACTACGAGCAGTACTTC.

In nucleotides, the CDR3 is TGTGCCAGCAGTCACGGGACAGGCCTAGAAGAGACCCAGTACTTC. It is translated as CASSHGTGLEETQYF. This sequence joins TRBV6-5 and TRBJ2-5, with 8 bases aligning to TRBD1. Germline V gives CDR1 MNHEY, CDR2 SVGAGI. The CDR3 loop spans 15 amino acids. Trimming at V came to 5 bases and at J to 3 bases, leaving 8 bases not matched to a gene.

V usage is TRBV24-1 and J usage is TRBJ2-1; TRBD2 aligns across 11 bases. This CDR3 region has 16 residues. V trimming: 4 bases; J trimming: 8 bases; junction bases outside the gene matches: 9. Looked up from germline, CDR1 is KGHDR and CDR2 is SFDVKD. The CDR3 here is CATSDTPSGGSHEQFF. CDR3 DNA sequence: TGTGCCACCAGTGACACTCCTAGCGGGGGGTCCCATGAGCAGTTCTTC.